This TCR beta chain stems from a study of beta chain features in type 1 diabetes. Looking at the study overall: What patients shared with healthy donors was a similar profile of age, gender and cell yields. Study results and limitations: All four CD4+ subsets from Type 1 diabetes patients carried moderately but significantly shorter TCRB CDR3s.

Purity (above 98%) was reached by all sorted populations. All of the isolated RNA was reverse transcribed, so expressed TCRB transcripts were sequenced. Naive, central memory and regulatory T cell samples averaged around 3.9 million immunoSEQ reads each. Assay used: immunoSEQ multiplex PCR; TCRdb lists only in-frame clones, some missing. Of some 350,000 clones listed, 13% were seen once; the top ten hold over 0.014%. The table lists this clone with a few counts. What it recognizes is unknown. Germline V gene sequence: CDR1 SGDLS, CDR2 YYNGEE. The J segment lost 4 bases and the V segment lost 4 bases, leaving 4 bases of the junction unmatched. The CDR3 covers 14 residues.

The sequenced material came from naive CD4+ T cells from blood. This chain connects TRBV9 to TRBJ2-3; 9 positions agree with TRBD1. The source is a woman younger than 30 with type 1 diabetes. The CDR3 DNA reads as TGTGCCAGCAGCCTGGGACAGGGAGCAGATACGCAGTATTTT. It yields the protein CASSLGQGADTQYF.